The 16 T cell receptor beta chains listed next were all sequenced from one sample in a study of blood T cell repertoires in COVID-19. Assay used: immunoSEQ multiplex PCR; TCRdb lists only in-frame clones, some missing. The data contain under 85,000 clones, 83% of them singletons. The source material was peripheral blood. The receptor source for this set is a man aged 25 to 40 with COVID-19, enrolled during active disease.

The genes are TRBV19 and TRBJ1-5; D may be TRBD1 (5 bases). With 8 bases removed from V and 3 bases from J, the gap between germline ends came to 20 bases. Germline CDR1 is LNHDA and CDR2 is SQIVND (reference sequence). CDR3 length: 16 amino acids. CDR3: CASAQTPQGNNQPQHF. The CDR3 nucleotides read TGTGCCAGTGCCCAAACTCCTCAGGGTAACAATCAGCCCCAGCATTTT.

V usage is TRBV11-2 and J usage is TRBJ2-7; perhaps TRBD1 as D (7 bases). The CDR3 is 12 residues long. Between the trimmed V and J ends, which lost 5 bases and 4 bases, there was a span of 9 bases. Germline-derived CDR1 and CDR2 are SGHAT and FQNNGV. The CDR3 spells CASSPGGYEQYF. DNA for the CDR3: TGTGCCAGCAGCCCAGGGGGGTACGAGCAGTACTTC. The entire variable domain, with the rest obtained from reference TRBV11-2 and TRBJ2-7, is as follows: EAGVAQSPRYKIIEKRQSVAFWCNPISGHATLYWYQQILGQGPKLLIQFQNNGVVDDSQLPKDRFSAERLKGVDSTLKIQPAKLEDSAVYLCASSPGGYEQYFGPGTRLTVT.

The genes are TRBV30 and TRBJ1-1, with TRBD1 matching over 7 bases. CDR3 length: 13 amino acids. Germline assignment: CDR1 GTSNPN and CDR2 SVGIG (reference sequence). Trimming cost V 0 bases and J 4 bases; bases outside gene matches: 2. CDR3 sequence reads: CAWSVTGTTEAFF. CDR3 DNA: TGTGCCTGGAGTGTGACAGGGACCACTGAAGCTTTCTTT.

The chain joins TRBV4-2 to TRBJ2-7; 9 bases agree with TRBD2. Trimming removed 4 bases from V and 0 bases from J; junction bases left unmatched: 10. Per germline, CDR1 LGHNA and CDR2 YNFKEQ. This CDR3 comprises 17 residues. The CDR3 protein is CASSRVRGGRDSYEQYF. The CDR3 region has the DNA TGTGCCAGCAGCCGGGTAAGGGGCGGGAGGGACTCCTACGAGCAGTACTTC.

V usage is TRBV15 and J usage is TRBJ2-5; TRBD1 aligns across 10 bases. This CDR3 spans 16 amino acids. The V and J ends lost 0 bases and 4 bases, in that order; junction bases with no gene match: 5. Germline CDR1 is LNHNV and CDR2 is YYDKDF (reference sequence). In DNA, the CDR3 is TGTGCCACCAGCAGAGAAGGGGACAGGGGAGGAGAGACCCAGTACTTC. It is translated as CATSREGDRGGETQYF.

The chain employs TRBV7-2 and TRBJ2-3; a possible D gene is TRBD2 (6 bases). The CDR3 has 15 residues. V lost 0 bases to trimming and J lost 11 bases, with 18 bases between them. Germline lookup yields CDR1 SGHTA and CDR2 FQGNSA. The CDR3 DNA reads TGTGCCAGCAGCTTAGCCAGACTAGGGGTGGGGGGGCAGTATTTT. As protein: CASSLARLGVGGQYF.

The gene calls are TRBV28 and TRBJ1-1; possible D gene TRBD1, 5 bases. Looked up from germline, CDR1 is MDHEN and CDR2 is SYDVKM. The CDR3 has 15 residues. V was cut by 4 bases and J by 5 bases, with 17 bases left in between. The CDR3 DNA reads TGTGCCAGCAGTTCCCCCCGGGGAGGGGAAACTGAAGCTTTCTTT. Its protein product is CASSSPRGGETEAFF.

The chain combines TRBV3-1 (or the pseudogene TRBV3-2) with TRBJ2-7; 8 bases fit TRBD2. The CDR3 covers 16 residues. CDR1 LGHDT and CDR2 YNNKEL come from the germline V gene (reference sequence). V shed 4 bases, J shed 7 bases, and the junction held 15 bases outside the gene matches. DNA for the CDR3: TGTGCCAGCAGCCCTTTGACGGGACTAGGAATGAGGGAGCAGTACTTC. Encoded protein: CASSPLTGLGMREQYF.

The gene calls are TRBV5-5 and TRBJ2-7; 7 bases line up with TRBD1. Per the germline V gene, CDR1 is SGHKS and CDR2 is YYEKEE (reference sequence). V was clipped by 6 bases and J by 5 bases; unmatched bases: 11. The CDR3 consists of 14 residues. The CDR3 sequence: CASTLRAGGNEQYF. Written as DNA, the CDR3 is TGTGCCAGCACCCTCCGGGCAGGGGGAAACGAGCAGTACTTC.

The rearrangement links TRBV19 to TRBJ2-2, with TRBD1 as a possible D gene (7 bases). The germline V gene has CDR1 LNHDA and CDR2 SQIVND (reference sequence). The CDR3 runs to 14 residues. The V and J ends lost 7 bases and 7 bases respectively, with 16 bases between them. CDR3 sequence (DNA): TGTGCCAGTAATCATGGAGGGGGCAACGGGGAGCTGTTTTTT. It codes for CASNHGGGNGELFF.

The rearrangement joins TRBV6-1 to TRBJ1-3, with D hard to call. With 3 bases removed from V and 0 bases from J, the gap between germline ends came to 3 bases. The CDR3 runs 13 residues. The germline gives CDR1 MNHNS, CDR2 SASEGT. CDR3 amino acids: CASSESSGNTIYF. DNA for the CDR3: TGTGCCAGCAGTGAGAGCTCTGGAAACACCATATATTTT.

CDR3: CATSDPGTGGKLFF. CDR3 DNA sequence: TGTGCCACCAGTGACCCCGGGACAGGGGGTAAACTGTTTTTT. The chain is built from TRBV24-1 and TRBJ1-4, with TRBD1 identical over 11 bases. Germline-derived CDR1 and CDR2 are KGHDR and SFDVKD. With V trimmed by 4 bases and J by 11 bases, 5 bases remained unmatched. CDR3 size: 14 residues.

The gene calls are TRBV19 and TRBJ1-6; D unclear. The CDR3 is 14 amino acids. Germline V gene data show CDR1 as LNHDA and CDR2 as SQIVND (reference sequence). Trimming removed 1 base from V and 7 bases from J, with 8 bases in between. CDR3 sequence reads: CASSIAWENSPLHF. CDR3 bases: TGTGCCAGTAGTATAGCCTGGGAGAATTCACCCCTCCACTTT.

The genes are TRBV6-1 and TRBJ2-7; 7 nucleotides agree with TRBD2. V was pared by 5 bases and J by 0 bases, with 4 bases of the junction left unmatched. CDR1 is MNHNS, CDR2 SASEGT, per germline. The CDR3 covers 14 residues. The DNA of the CDR3 is TGTGCCAGCAGTTATGCTAGCGGCTCCTACGAGCAGTACTTC. Its protein is CASSYASGSYEQYF.

This chain links TRBV5-4 with TRBJ2-7; 8 nucleotides match TRBD1. After removal of 0 bases from V and 2 bases from J, the junction contained 4 bases not matched to a gene. The CDR3 consists of 15 residues. Per the germline V gene, CDR1 is SGHNT and CDR2 is YYREEE (reference sequence). The CDR3 sequence: CASSLGAGGAYEQYF. DNA of the CDR3: TGTGCCAGCAGCTTGGGGGCAGGGGGCGCCTACGAGCAGTACTTC.

The chain links TRBV14 to TRBJ2-5, with a tentative D call TRBD1 (6 bases). This CDR3 contains 19 residues. Germline assignment: CDR1 SGHDN and CDR2 FVKESK. Trimming shortened V by 0 bases and J by 5 bases, and 25 bases separated the two germline ends. The CDR3 DNA is TGTGCCAGCAGCCAAGAGGGCGGCCCTGGGCCAGTGCAGGGGGAGACCCAGTACTTC. Amino acid sequence: CASSQEGGPGPVQGETQYF.